The 28 T cell receptor beta chains below come from one sample, sequenced in a study of cytomegalovirus exposure and HLA in healthy donors. Amplification used 60 Vbeta primers and 13 Jbeta primers. TCRdb's table, derived via immunoSEQ multiplex PCR, lists solely in-frame clones and lacks some. This table holds approximately 160,000 clones, roughly 80% found once. Sequenced material: PBMCs. The receptors derive from a human donor in good health.

The rearrangement joins TRBV6-6 to TRBJ1-5; 9 positions agree with TRBD1. CDR3 length: 16 residues. The V gene's germline CDR1 is MNHNY and CDR2 SVGAGI (reference sequence). Trimming at V came to 5 bases and at J to 6 bases, leaving 11 bases not matched to a gene. CDR3 sequence (DNA): TGTGCCAGCAGTCGGAAAGGGACAGGGAGTCCTCAGCCCCAGCATTTT. This gives the protein CASSRKGTGSPQPQHF.

In its sample, this clone was seen once. This chain uses TRBV7-8 with TRBJ2-7; 9 bases are shared with TRBD1. The CDR3 covers 14 residues. Germline trimming cut 5 bases from V and 3 bases from J; bases unmatched to any gene: 5. Germline CDR1 and CDR2: SGHVS and FQNEAQ. CDR3 sequence: CASSPRTGDYEQYF. The CDR3 nucleotides are TGTGCCAGCAGCCCCCGGACAGGGGACTACGAGCAGTACTTC.

V usage is TRBV13 and J usage is TRBJ1-1, with TRBD1 as a possible D gene (6 bases). This CDR3 region has 15 residues. Looked up from germline, CDR1 is PRHDT and CDR2 is FYEKMQ (reference sequence). Trimming removed 3 bases from V and 1 base from J, with 12 bases in between. The CDR3 coding sequence is TGTGCCAGCAGCTTGGGAGGGGGAAAGAACACTGAAGCTTTCTTT. Protein: CASSLGGGKNTEAFF.

Worth noting for this clone: A junction end diverges from the germline sequence, so it may reflect a read error. The chain links TRBV15 to TRBJ2-7; 9 bases line up with TRBD2. This CDR3 has 13 residues. Germline V gene lookup returns CDR1 LNHNV and CDR2 YYDKDF (reference sequence). The CDR3 is CATRAVLAGAPSF. The CDR3 nucleotides read TGTGCCACCCGAGCCGTGTTAGCGGGGGCTCCCTCCTTC.

The chain's CDR3 is CASTRDSSSTDTQYF. CDR3 coding DNA: TGTGCCAGCACTCGGGACAGCTCTAGCACAGATACGCAGTATTTT. The chain links TRBV6-5 to TRBJ2-3; 7 bases line up with TRBD1. Germline CDR1 MNHEY, CDR2 SVGAGI. V lost 7 bases, J lost 0 bases, and 7 bases stayed unmatched. This CDR3 has 15 amino acids.

This chain uses TRBV6-5 with TRBJ2-1; TRBD2 aligns across 9 bases. The ends lost 2 bases at V and 2 bases at J; junction bases unmatched: 4. The germline gives CDR1 MNHEY, CDR2 SVGAGI. The CDR3 extends over 16 amino acids. Here the CDR3 DNA reads TGTGCCAGCAGTTACGCGGGCGGGGGGGCCTACAATGAGCAGTTCTTC. This encodes CASSYAGGGAYNEQFF.

The genes are TRBV25-1 and TRBJ2-7, with TRBD1 identical over 7 bases. This CDR3 contains 14 residues. Germline V gene lookup returns CDR1 MGHDK and CDR2 SYGVNS. V shed 6 bases and J 5 bases; nucleotides not matched to a gene: 10. CDR3 nucleotides: TGTGCCAGCAGAGACGTACAGGGGAAGCACGAGCAGTACTTC. It translates to CASRDVQGKHEQYF.

The chain employs TRBV9 and TRBJ1-3; the match to TRBD1 covers 8 bases. The J segment lost 2 bases and the V segment lost 4 bases, leaving 5 bases of the junction unmatched. Looked up from germline, CDR1 is SGDLS and CDR2 is YYNGEE. CDR3 length equals 15 residues. The CDR3 here is CASSSPTGAGNTIYF. CDR3 bases: TGTGCCAGCAGCTCCCCGACAGGGGCTGGAAACACCATATATTTT.

The table lists this clone with a count of one. The V and J genes are TRBV9 and TRBJ1-4, with D perhaps matching TRBD1 (5 bases). V was pared by 0 bases and J by 7 bases, with 13 bases between. This CDR3 region has 15 residues. Germline CDR1 reads SGDLS; CDR2 reads YYNGEE. The CDR3 bases are TGTGCCAGCAGCGTAGTTGGCCAGGGATTTGAAAAACTGTTTTTT. Protein sequence: CASSVVGQGFEKLFF.

The chain recombines TRBV19 with TRBJ1-3; D gene uncertain. Germline V gene data show CDR1 as LNHDA and CDR2 as SQIVND (reference sequence). V lost 0 bases to trimming and J lost 1 base, with 7 bases between them. This CDR3 has 15 residues. The CDR3 DNA sequence: TGTGCCAGTAGTATAGATTCAGTTTCTGGAAACACCATATATTTT. It yields the protein CASSIDSVSGNTIYF.

The rearrangement links TRBV6-5 to TRBJ2-7; 7 bases map to TRBD1. Trimming cost V 2 bases and J 6 bases; bases outside gene matches: 7. Germline loops: CDR1 MNHEY, CDR2 SVGAGI. CDR3 size: 14 residues. The CDR3 is CASSYELGGSEQYF. The CDR3 DNA reads as TGTGCCAGCAGTTACGAATTAGGGGGCAGCGAGCAGTACTTC.

This rearrangement joins TRBV6-5 to TRBJ1-2; weak D call: TRBD1 (5 bases). CDR3 length: 13 amino acids. The germline CDR1 and CDR2 sequences are MNHEY and SVGAGI. V was trimmed by 7 bases and J by 4 bases, leaving 13 bases between them. CDR3: CASTPGFSYGYTF. The CDR3 nucleotides are TGTGCCAGCACCCCAGGGTTTAGCTATGGCTACACCTTC.

The chain carries TRBV27 and TRBJ1-1; D not certain. The CDR3 is 15 amino acids. Germline loops: CDR1 MNHEY, CDR2 SMNVEV (reference sequence). V was clipped by 5 bases and J by 3 bases, with 16 bases between them. The CDR3 DNA is TGTGCCAGCAGTCCGCATTCCGGTCTTTACACTGAAGCTTTCTTT. Amino acid sequence: CASSPHSGLYTEAFF.

The J gene is TRBJ2-7, the V gene TRBV7-6; 10 bases fit TRBD2. From germline, CDR1 is SGHVS and CDR2 FNYEAQ. Losses at the gene ends were 2 bases for V and 2 bases for J; bases not matched to a gene: 6. There are 16 residues in the CDR3. CDR3 protein: CASSLFERGGAYEQYF. CDR3 bases: TGTGCCAGCAGCTTATTTGAGCGGGGGGGCGCCTACGAGCAGTACTTC.

J is TRBJ1-4 and V is TRBV6-5; 8 nucleotides match TRBD1. The trim removed 5 bases at V and 8 bases at J, leaving 7 bases unmatched. The CDR3 sequence is 14 residues long. Germline-derived CDR1 and CDR2 are MNHEY and SVGAGI. DNA for the CDR3: TGTGCCAGCAGTGGACAGGGTAGGTGCGAAAAACTGTTTTTT. As protein: CASSGQGRCEKLFF.

This chain links TRBV14 with TRBJ1-2; TRBD1 matches 7 bases. V trimming: 2 bases; J trimming: 1 base; junction bases outside the gene matches: 7. CDR1 and CDR2 from the germline V gene are SGHDN and FVKESK. The CDR3 covers 16 residues. CDR3 in amino acids: CASSQRDRFFNYGYTF. CDR3 bases: TGTGCCAGCAGCCAACGGGACAGATTTTTTAACTATGGCTACACCTTC.

The gene calls are TRBV7-6 and TRBJ2-2; the match to TRBD2 covers 12 bases. The CDR3 extends over 15 amino acids. Germline V lookup: CDR1 SGHVS, CDR2 FNYEAQ. V lost 4 bases, J lost 4 bases, and 1 base stayed unmatched. The CDR3 region is CASSSSGGATGELFF. The CDR3, as DNA: TGTGCCAGCAGCTCTAGCGGGGGGGCCACCGGGGAGCTGTTTTTT.

V and J are TRBV27 and TRBJ1-1, with 8 bases fitting TRBD1. J was trimmed by 4 bases and V by 6 bases; bases with no gene match: 1. Germline CDR1 reads MNHEY; CDR2 reads SMNVEV (reference sequence). CDR3 length equals 12 residues. The CDR3 region has the DNA TGTGCCAGCAGGACAGGGGCCACTGAAGCTTTCTTT. Translation: CASRTGATEAFF.

This clone has a single count. CDR3 loop: CASSKGEFSGGDFADTQYF. CDR3 sequence (DNA): TGCGCCAGCTCAAAAGGGGAATTTAGCGGGGGGGATTTCGCAGATACGCAGTATTTT. The chain is built from TRBV5-1 and TRBJ2-3; TRBD2 matches at 11 bases. The CDR3 is 19 residues long. Germline V gene sequence: CDR1 SGHRS, CDR2 YFSETQ. J was trimmed by 4 bases and V by 7 bases; bases with no gene match: 20.

The rearrangement uses TRBV19 and TRBJ2-7; D is perhaps TRBD2 (6 bases). From germline, CDR1 is LNHDA and CDR2 SQIVND (reference sequence). There are 14 residues in the CDR3. Trimming removed 4 bases from V and 3 bases from J, with 13 bases in between. The DNA for the CDR3 is TGTGCCAGTAGTACGGAACTAGCACTCTACGAGCAGTACTTC. Protein sequence: CASSTELALYEQYF.

The chain carries TRBV10-3 and TRBJ1-2; 7 bases match TRBD1. Germline CDR1 and CDR2: ENHRY and SYGVKD. The CDR3 has 16 amino acids. V shed 2 bases and J 8 bases; nucleotides not matched to a gene: 14. CDR3 sequence: CAISEPTGLRPGGYTF. The CDR3 DNA is TGTGCCATCAGTGAGCCGACAGGGTTGAGGCCAGGGGGCTACACCTTC.

This clone was counted between two and nine times. The rearrangement links TRBV25-1 to TRBJ2-5, with a possible D match to TRBD1 (6 bases). The germline gives CDR1 MGHDK, CDR2 SYGVNS. Trimming pared 3 bases from V and 6 bases from J, leaving 8 bases between. CDR3 length: 12 residues. CDR3 residues: CASSEDSKTQYF. CDR3 bases: TGTGCCAGCAGTGAGGACAGCAAGACCCAGTACTTC.

The genes are TRBV6-7 and TRBJ1-4; no firm D call. Being an ORF, TRBV6-7 has a function that is uncertain. The CDR3 spans 20 residues. Deletions cut 2 bases from V and 1 base from J, with 23 bases between. CDR3 sequence: CASSYPIRAGLGVTNEKLFF. The CDR3, as DNA: TGTGCCAGCAGTTACCCAATTCGTGCAGGCCTCGGGGTAACTAATGAAAAACTGTTTTTT.

The rearrangement links TRBV11-2 to TRBJ2-7; maybe TRBD2 (6 bases). Trimming removed 5 bases from V and 6 bases from J, with 17 bases in between. Germline V gene lookup returns CDR1 SGHAT and CDR2 FQNNGV. The CDR3 has 14 amino acids. Here the CDR3 DNA reads TGTGCCAGCAGCCCGGAGGGGTTTATCCGCGAGCAGTACTTC. It specifies CASSPEGFIREQYF.

Comment on this clone: At one boundary the junction diverges from the germline segment, which might be a read error. The rearrangement joins TRBV7-9 to TRBJ1-1; 9 nucleotides agree with TRBD1. Germline CDR1 reads SEHNR; CDR2 reads FQNEAQ (reference sequence). The CDR3 runs to 12 residues. In nucleotides, the CDR3 is TGTGCCAGCAGCTACGGACAGGGGCCCTTTCTTTTT. This encodes CASSYGQGPFLF.

This chain links TRBV7-9 with TRBJ1-1, with 7 bases that match TRBD1. This CDR3 contains 12 residues. Trimming removed 4 bases from V and 10 bases from J; junction bases left unmatched: 6. CDR1 and CDR2 from the germline V gene are SEHNR and FQNEAQ (reference sequence). The CDR3 DNA sequence: TGTGCCAGCAGCTCAACAGGGGCTGGAGCTTTCTTT. This codes for CASSSTGAGAFF.

V usage is TRBV5-4 and J usage is TRBJ1-4; D gene uncertain. The V end lost 3 bases, the J end lost 5 bases, and 8 bases lay between the germline ends. In germline, CDR1 is SGHNT, CDR2 YYREEE (reference sequence). The CDR3 totals 13 residues. DNA for the CDR3: TGTGCCAGCAGCTCCCGGGAAAATGAAAAACTGTTTTTT. Translating gives CASSSRENEKLFF.

The chain links TRBV6-5 to TRBJ1-3, with 8 bases aligning to TRBD1. CDR3 size: 16 residues. Trimming cost V 2 bases and J 5 bases; bases outside gene matches: 8. CDR1 MNHEY and CDR2 SVGAGI come from the germline V gene. CDR3 nucleotides: TGTGCCAGCAGTTACCAACAAGGACAGGGAAGAAACACCATATATTTT. Amino acids: CASSYQQGQGRNTIYF.